One T cell receptor beta chain is described in this entry. Authors' data handling: Amplifying reference gene primers gave estimates of nucleated cell counts. Assay: immunoSEQ multiplex PCR; the TCRdb copy retains only in-frame clones and omits some. The V and J calls and the clone size are those of that table, but D and trimming were determined from the DNA. The table includes tens of thousands of clones, roughly 89% detected once. Germline assignment: CDR1 MNHEY and CDR2 SVGAGI. Trimming shortened V by 8 bases and J by 4 bases, and 8 bases separated the two germline ends. The CDR3 totals 11 residues. This entry is derived from a study of blood T cell repertoires in COVID-19. Study overall: Both acute and convalescent COVID-19 samples were obtained from the United States, Italy and Spain. Sources were T cells, B-cell-depleted T cells, or PBMCs; the material itself was cDNA or gDNA.

The TCR sequence derives from a human donor in a cohort sampled during active COVID-19. This chain links TRBV6-5 with TRBJ2-5; tentatively, D is TRBD1 (5 bases). Sequencing was carried out using peripheral blood. CDR3 region: CASQGPETQYF. In nucleotides, the CDR3 is TGTGCCAGCCAGGGTCCAGAGACCCAGTACTTC.